This T cell receptor (beta chain) emerged from a study of CD8 T cells in ankylosing spondylitis. Study outcomes and limitations: Disease-linked clones were found to be CD8+ and relatively rare in peripheral blood.

A word on this clonotype: Antigen specificity is unknown.

Germline CDR1 and CDR2: SNHLY and FYNNEI. The CDR3 is 14 amino acids. Trimming left V 4 bases short and J 4 bases short, with 10 bases between. TCRdb re-derived calls from the 5' RACE reads in MiXCR, one entry per CDR3 protein. This sample has 340,000 or so distinct CDR3 sequences, with roughly 14% found just once. The rearrangement links TRBV2 to TRBJ1-4; TRBD1 might be the D (5 bases). The material sequenced was blood, either unsorted or a sorted T cell fraction (not recorded which). This clonotype was obtained from a male donor with ankylosing spondylitis or in good health (not recorded which). CDR3 in amino acids: CASSVGTDNEKLFF. The CDR3, as DNA: TGTGCCAGCAGTGTGGGGACCGATAATGAAAAACTGTTTTTT. The full variable domain, rest sourced from reference TRBV2 and TRBJ1-4, is EPEVTQTPSHQVTQMGQEVILRCVPISNHLYFYWYRQILGQKVEFLVSFYNNEISEKSEIFDDQFSVERPDGSNFTLKIRSTKLEDSAMYFCASSVGTDNEKLFFGSGTQLSVL.